The subject of this entry is one TCR beta chain. Germline V gene data show CDR1 as SGHRS and CDR2 as YFSETQ. V gave up 0 bases and J gave up 5 bases; unmatched junction bases: 7. The CDR3 has 15 residues. The sample is drawn from a study of T cells in tuberculosis. Study at large: T cells were selected with CD1B tetramers loaded with glucose monomycolate.

After thawing and overnight rest, PBMC were stained with GMM-loaded CD1B tetramer, viability dye and anti-CD3 for sorting. The CD1B tetramers carried C32 glucose monomycolate purified from Rhodococcus equi. Tetramer-negative cells, about 97,000 per donor, were also sorted. No alpha-beta pairing information exists for these sequences. Assay: immunoSEQ multiplex PCR; the TCRdb copy retains only in-frame clones and omits some. The sample consists of 85,000 to 100,000 clones, about nine tenths of them appearing once. Findings and limits, study-wide: The stringent gate may have excluded weak CD1B-GMM tetramer binders.

This sequence was found in an adult woman with latent tuberculosis. The specimen was CD1b-GMM tetramer-negative cells sorted from PBMCs. The gene calls are TRBV5-1 and TRBJ1-1, with TRBD1 matching over 7 bases. The CDR3 spells CASSLGDRARTEAFF. In DNA form, the CDR3 reads TGCGCCAGCAGCTTGGGGGACAGAGCTAGGACTGAAGCTTTCTTT.